The clone carrying this T cell receptor beta chain appeared a few times. The antigen remains undetermined. These data come from a study of T-cell memory formation after mild COVID-19. Overall study context: TCR clusters showed largely donor specificity.

Whole-study findings and limits: Contracting CD8+ clones were enriched in EMRA, CD4+ mainly in CM and EM. Cross-reactive memory appears to have joined, as suggested by some responding clones showing up in pre-infection memory.

After 5'RACE with constant-segment primers, TCR alpha and TCR beta cDNA libraries carrying sample barcodes and UMIs were obtained. In TCRdb, the 5' RACE reads were re-called with MiXCR into one record per CDR3 protein. The table records 150,000 or so distinct CDR3 sequences, roughly 11% of them present only once. Trimming pared 4 bases from V and 3 bases from J, leaving 12 bases between. Per the germline V gene, CDR1 is MGHRA and CDR2 is YSYEKL. The CDR3 sequence is 15 residues long. The chain carries TRBV4-1 and TRBJ1-4, with a weak D call TRBD1 (5 bases). This clonotype was obtained from a young man who had mild COVID-19 (a few samples of this study predate the infection). Cell type and time point are not known. What was sequenced was PBMCs or a T cell subset sorted from them (not recorded which). In nucleotides, the CDR3 is TGCGCCAGCAGCCCCAAATGGGGGGCTAATGAAAAACTGTTTTTT. Residues: CASSPKWGANEKLFF.